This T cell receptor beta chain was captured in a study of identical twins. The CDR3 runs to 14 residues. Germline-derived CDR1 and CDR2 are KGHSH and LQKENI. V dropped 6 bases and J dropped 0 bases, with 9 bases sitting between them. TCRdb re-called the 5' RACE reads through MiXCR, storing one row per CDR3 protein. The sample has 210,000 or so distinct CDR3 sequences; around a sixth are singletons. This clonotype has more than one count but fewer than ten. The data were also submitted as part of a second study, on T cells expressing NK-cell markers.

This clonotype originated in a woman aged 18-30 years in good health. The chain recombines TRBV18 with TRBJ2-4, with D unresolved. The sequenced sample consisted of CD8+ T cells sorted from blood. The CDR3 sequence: CASSDPGAKNIQYF. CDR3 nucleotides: TGTGCCAGCTCGGACCCGGGAGCCAAAAACATTCAGTACTTC.